This T cell receptor (beta chain) was recorded in a study of T-cell reconstitution after alpha-beta-depleted transplantation in children. Study-wide findings and caveats: T-cell counts and diversity at one year post-transplant came mainly from newly produced T cells. Expanded clones from the graft, numbering several hundred, reportedly supplied alpha-beta T cells about two months after transplant.

Construction of the TCRbeta library involved unique molecular identifiers. TCRdb processed the PCR reads anew with MiXCR; each CDR3 protein has one entry. Of just under 350,000 distinct CDR3 sequences in the sample, 15% to 20% were seen once. Ten or more counts support this clonotype. Its antigen is undetermined. After removal of 4 bases from V and 5 bases from J, the junction contained 3 bases not matched to a gene. Germline lookup yields CDR1 SGHDT and CDR2 YYEEEE. The CDR3 totals 14 residues. The sequencing used PBMCs, mostly from graft donor cells, collected 360 days after TCRalphabeta/CD19-depleted stem cell transplant. The sequence came from a male patient between 2 and 9 years old who had a stem cell transplant for acute lymphoblastic leukemia, so the T cells may come from the graft donor. This chain uses TRBV5-6 with TRBJ2-4, with 10 bases that match TRBD1. The CDR3 DNA follows: TGTGCCAGCAGCGTAGACAGGGGGCAAAACATTCAGTACTTC. Translated: CASSVDRGQNIQYF.